Listed below are T cell receptor beta chains from one sample, sequenced in a study of control samples from healthy donors and cancer patients. TCRdb keeps only in-frame clones here, not all; method: immunoSEQ multiplex PCR. This sample has under 150,000 clones, with 80% to 90% found just once. Sequencing was carried out using blood. Source of these receptors: a man in his forties or fifties in good health. CDR3s include the opening cysteine and the closing phenylalanine or tryptophan. The D gene is left open where the match is weak. Clone size appears in some rows only: once, few, many, or a class for an expanded clone.

abundance: .; d_gene: .; v_gene: TRBV7-9; j_gene: TRBJ1-1; CDR3nt: TGTGCCAGCAGCCAGGGGAACACTGAAGCTTTCTTT; CDR3aa: CASSQGNTEAFF
abundance: .; d_gene: TRBD2; v_gene: TRBV9; j_gene: TRBJ2-3; CDR3nt: TGTGCCAGCACATTTAGCGGGGGGTACACAGATACGCAGTATTTT; CDR3aa: CASTFSGGYTDTQYF
abundance: .; d_gene: .; v_gene: TRBV7-2; j_gene: TRBJ1-2; CDR3nt: TGTGCCAGCAGCTTATTCCCCTTGGCTACCTATGGCTACACCTTC; CDR3aa: CASSLFPLATYGYTF
abundance: few; d_gene: .; v_gene: TRBV4-3; j_gene: TRBJ2-4; CDR3nt: TGCGCCAGCAGCCAAGATTGGGGGGAGGACCTTAGGGCCAAAAACATTCAGTACTTC; CDR3aa: CASSQDWGEDLRAKNIQYF
abundance: .; d_gene: TRBD2; v_gene: TRBV7-6; j_gene: TRBJ2-3; CDR3nt: TGTGCCAGCAGCTCGGGACTAGCGGGGGGCCGTGTAGATACGCAGTATTTT; CDR3aa: CASSSGLAGGRVDTQYF
abundance: .; d_gene: .; v_gene: TRBV7-9; j_gene: TRBJ1-6; CDR3nt: TGTGCCAGCAGCTTGACACGGGGCAATTCACCCCTCCACTTT; CDR3aa: CASSLTRGNSPLHF
abundance: .; d_gene: .; v_gene: TRBV6-6; j_gene: TRBJ2-5; CDR3nt: TGTGCCAGCAGGAACAAGGAGACCCAGTACTTC; CDR3aa: CASRNKETQYF
abundance: .; d_gene: TRBD1; v_gene: TRBV29-1; j_gene: TRBJ2-2; CDR3nt: TGCAGCGCTAGACAGGGGGATGACACCGGGGAGCTGTTTTTT; CDR3aa: CSARQGDDTGELFF
abundance: .; d_gene: .; v_gene: TRBV20-1; j_gene: TRBJ2-4; CDR3nt: TGCAGTGCTAGTAGTCCCGAAACCAAAAACATTCAGTACTTC; CDR3aa: CSASSPETKNIQYF
abundance: .; d_gene: TRBD2; v_gene: TRBV11-2; j_gene: TRBJ2-1; CDR3nt: TGTGCCAGCAGCCTCCGACTAGCGGGGGGTATCGAGCAGTTCTTC; CDR3aa: CASSLRLAGGIEQFF
abundance: .; d_gene: .; v_gene: TRBV7-9; j_gene: TRBJ2-7; CDR3nt: TGTGCCAGCAGCTTAGTACGGGGCGAGCAGTACTTC; CDR3aa: CASSLVRGEQYF
abundance: .; d_gene: TRBD2; v_gene: TRBV5-6; j_gene: TRBJ2-3; CDR3nt: TGTGCCAGCATCCTAGCGGGCTGGGACGATACGCAGTATTTT; CDR3aa: CASILAGWDDTQYF
abundance: .; d_gene: .; v_gene: TRBV29-1; j_gene: TRBJ1-2; CDR3nt: TGCAGCGTCACGTCCTCGGCTTATGGCTACACCTTC; CDR3aa: CSVTSSAYGYTF
abundance: .; d_gene: .; v_gene: TRBV9; j_gene: TRBJ2-5; CDR3nt: TGTGCCAGTGGACTTTCGGGGGTCGGGTCGGAGACCCAGTACTTC; CDR3aa: CASGLSGVGSETQYF
abundance: .; d_gene: .; v_gene: TRBV9; j_gene: TRBJ1-1; CDR3nt: TGTGCCAGCAGCCCACATTCAGGGGTCCAGGCTGAAGCTTTCTTT; CDR3aa: CASSPHSGVQAEAFF
abundance: .; d_gene: .; v_gene: TRBV15; j_gene: TRBJ1-2; CDR3nt: TGTGCCACCAGCAGAGATATGTTGAGAAGGGGTTCCAATGGCTACACCTTC; CDR3aa: CATSRDMLRRGSNGYTF
abundance: few; d_gene: .; v_gene: TRBV19; j_gene: TRBJ1-1; CDR3nt: TGTGCCAGTAGTGACTTTTTGAACACTGAAGCTTTCTTT; CDR3aa: CASSDFLNTEAFF
abundance: .; d_gene: .; v_gene: TRBV29-1; j_gene: TRBJ2-3; CDR3nt: TGCAGCGTTGGGGACACAGATACGCAGTATTTT; CDR3aa: CSVGDTDTQYF
abundance: .; d_gene: TRBD1; v_gene: TRBV6-6; j_gene: TRBJ1-6; CDR3nt: TGTGCCAGCAGTCGACAGGGATTTGGCCTAAGCTCCTATAATTCACCCCTCCACTTT; CDR3aa: CASSRQGFGLSSYNSPLHF
abundance: few; d_gene: .; v_gene: TRBV20-1; j_gene: TRBJ1-1; CDR3nt: TGCAGTTCGGGGCCCCGGGGAGCTTTCTTT; CDR3aa: CSSGPRGAFF
abundance: .; d_gene: TRBD1; v_gene: TRBV5-5; j_gene: TRBJ2-2; CDR3nt: TGTGCCAGCACCCACCTGACCGGGACAGGGAACACCGGGGAGCTGTTTTTT; CDR3aa: CASTHLTGTGNTGELFF
abundance: .; d_gene: .; v_gene: TRBV7-2; j_gene: TRBJ2-2; CDR3nt: TGTGCCAGCAGTTTTTACAGGGCGAACACCGGGGAGCTGTTTTTT; CDR3aa: CASSFYRANTGELFF
abundance: .; d_gene: .; v_gene: TRBV25-1; j_gene: TRBJ1-2; CDR3nt: TGTGCCAGCAGTGACACTTGGGGCTACACCTTC; CDR3aa: CASSDTWGYTF
abundance: .; d_gene: TRBD2; v_gene: TRBV29-1; j_gene: TRBJ2-1; CDR3nt: TGCAGCGTTGTACTAGCGGGGGCCTACAATGAGCAGTTCTTC; CDR3aa: CSVVLAGAYNEQFF
abundance: .; d_gene: .; v_gene: TRBV27; j_gene: TRBJ1-5; CDR3nt: TGTGCCAGCAGGTTCGGGGGCGCGGGCAATCAGCCCCAGCATTTT; CDR3aa: CASRFGGAGNQPQHF
abundance: .; d_gene: .; v_gene: TRBV24-1; j_gene: TRBJ2-7; CDR3nt: TGTGCCACCAGTGACCCTGGCAGGGTCGGCTCCTACGAGCAGTACTTC; CDR3aa: CATSDPGRVGSYEQYF
abundance: .; d_gene: .; v_gene: TRBV12-3/TRBV12-4; j_gene: TRBJ2-3; CDR3nt: TGTGCCAGCAGTCGGACTAGCACAGATACGCAGTATTTT; CDR3aa: CASSRTSTDTQYF
abundance: .; d_gene: .; v_gene: TRBV2; j_gene: TRBJ2-7; CDR3nt: TGTGCCAGCAGTGAAGTCACAACGGGGTCAGAGCAGTACTTC; CDR3aa: CASSEVTTGSEQYF
abundance: .; d_gene: TRBD1; v_gene: TRBV24-1; j_gene: TRBJ2-3; CDR3nt: TGTGCCACCAGTGACAAAACGGGACAGTTGACGTGGGGAGATACGCAGTATTTT; CDR3aa: CATSDKTGQLTWGDTQYF
abundance: few; d_gene: TRBD1; v_gene: TRBV24-1; j_gene: TRBJ1-4; CDR3nt: TGTGCCACCATTGCGGACAGGGGTGATGAAAAACTGTTTTTT; CDR3aa: CATIADRGDEKLFF
abundance: .; d_gene: .; v_gene: TRBV7-2; j_gene: TRBJ1-5; CDR3nt: TGTGCCAGCAGCCTCGACAGCGTGTATCAGCCCCAGCATTTT; CDR3aa: CASSLDSVYQPQHF
abundance: .; d_gene: .; v_gene: TRBV11-2; j_gene: TRBJ2-3; CDR3nt: TGTGCCAGCAGCTTAGACCGTGGGGGGGATACGCAGTATTTT; CDR3aa: CASSLDRGGDTQYF
abundance: .; d_gene: .; v_gene: TRBV29-1; j_gene: TRBJ2-7; CDR3nt: TGCAGCGTAGCCGACGGGTACGAGCAGTACTTC; CDR3aa: CSVADGYEQYF
abundance: .; d_gene: .; v_gene: TRBV30; j_gene: TRBJ2-7; CDR3nt: TGTGCCTGGAGTGTAGGACACTCCTACGAGCAGTACTTC; CDR3aa: CAWSVGHSYEQYF
abundance: .; d_gene: .; v_gene: TRBV6-5; j_gene: TRBJ1-6; CDR3nt: TGTGCCAGCAGTTCGCGTCGGGAGATGGGCTCACCCCTCCACTTT; CDR3aa: CASSSRREMGSPLHF
abundance: .; d_gene: .; v_gene: TRBV4-3; j_gene: TRBJ1-2; CDR3nt: .; CDR3aa: CASSQDSGQGAYGYTF
abundance: .; d_gene: .; v_gene: TRBV10-2; j_gene: TRBJ2-6; CDR3nt: TGCGCCAGCAGTGAGTCGTTCGCACCTCTCAACGTCCTGACTTTC; CDR3aa: CASSESFAPLNVLTF
abundance: .; d_gene: .; v_gene: TRBV6-5; j_gene: TRBJ1-1; CDR3nt: TGTGCCAGCAGACTGACGACAAGGCCGAACACTGAAGCTTTCTTT; CDR3aa: CASRLTTRPNTEAFF
abundance: .; d_gene: .; v_gene: TRBV6-6; j_gene: TRBJ1-6; CDR3nt: TGTGCCAGCAGTACTCCTGGGAGCCCCCTCCACTTT; CDR3aa: CASSTPGSPLHF
abundance: .; d_gene: .; v_gene: TRBV3-1/TRBV3-2; j_gene: TRBJ2-7; CDR3nt: TGTGCCAGCAGCCAAGTAACCAACTCCTACGAGCAGTACTTC; CDR3aa: CASSQVTNSYEQYF
abundance: .; d_gene: TRBD2; v_gene: TRBV12-5; j_gene: TRBJ2-3; CDR3nt: TGTGCTAGTGGTTTGGGACTAGCGGGGAGCACAGATACGCAGTATTTT; CDR3aa: CASGLGLAGSTDTQYF
abundance: .; d_gene: .; v_gene: TRBV19; j_gene: TRBJ1-5; CDR3nt: TGTGCCAGTAGGGACATCTTGGGTTATAGCAATCAGCCCCAGCATTTT; CDR3aa: CASRDILGYSNQPQHF
abundance: .; d_gene: .; v_gene: TRBV19; j_gene: TRBJ2-1; CDR3nt: TGTGCCAGTAGTACAGGGCGAACGGGTTTTAATGAGCAGTTCTTC; CDR3aa: CASSTGRTGFNEQFF
abundance: once; d_gene: .; v_gene: TRBV30; j_gene: TRBJ1-1; CDR3nt: TGTGCCTGGAGACCGGCGGTGAACACTGAAGCTTTCTTT; CDR3aa: CAWRPAVNTEAFF
abundance: .; d_gene: .; v_gene: TRBV7-9; j_gene: TRBJ1-1; CDR3nt: TGTGCCAGCAGCTTGGCTGAAGCTTTCTTT; CDR3aa: CASSLAEAFF
abundance: .; d_gene: .; v_gene: TRBV4-3; j_gene: TRBJ1-2; CDR3nt: TGCGCCAGCAGCCAAGATCGGGGAAACTATGGCTACACCTTC; CDR3aa: CASSQDRGNYGYTF
abundance: .; d_gene: TRBD1; v_gene: TRBV30; j_gene: TRBJ2-3; CDR3nt: TGTGCCTGGAGTCAAGGGGGCGAAGATACGCAGTATTTT; CDR3aa: CAWSQGGEDTQYF
abundance: .; d_gene: TRBD2; v_gene: TRBV5-4; j_gene: TRBJ2-1; CDR3nt: TGTGCCAGCAGCTCAAATAAAGAGAGCGGGGGATGGGAGCAGTTCTTC; CDR3aa: CASSSNKESGGWEQFF
abundance: once; d_gene: .; v_gene: TRBV3-1/TRBV3-2; j_gene: TRBJ2-7; CDR3nt: TGTGCCAGCAGCCAGGTCATTAGAGGCCAGCAGTACTTC; CDR3aa: CASSQVIRGQQYF
abundance: .; d_gene: TRBD1; v_gene: TRBV6-6; j_gene: TRBJ1-2; CDR3nt: TGTGCCAGCAGTTACGGTGGGACAGGGAGGGATGGCTACACCTTC; CDR3aa: CASSYGGTGRDGYTF
abundance: .; d_gene: TRBD1; v_gene: TRBV4-2; j_gene: TRBJ2-7; CDR3nt: TGTGCCAGCAGCCAAGCCCCTGTCCGGGACAGGGGAGAGGGGAGGGAGAACGAGCAGTACTTC; CDR3aa: CASSQAPVRDRGEGRENEQYF
abundance: .; d_gene: .; v_gene: TRBV12-5; j_gene: TRBJ1-1; CDR3nt: TGTGCTAGTGGTTACGCGACAATGGGGCCAACTGAAGCTTTCTTT; CDR3aa: CASGYATMGPTEAFF
abundance: .; d_gene: .; v_gene: TRBV7-2; j_gene: TRBJ1-6; CDR3nt: TGTGCCAGCAGCTTAGCGGGGGGGGGTGTTGCTTCACCCCTCCACTTT; CDR3aa: CASSLAGGGVASPLHF
abundance: .; d_gene: TRBD1; v_gene: TRBV7-8; j_gene: TRBJ1-2; CDR3nt: TGTGCCAGCAGCTTATCAGGGGGAAAAGGCTACACCTTC; CDR3aa: CASSLSGGKGYTF
abundance: .; d_gene: TRBD2; v_gene: TRBV5-1; j_gene: TRBJ2-3; CDR3nt: TGCGCCAGCACCCTAGGACTAGGTCTGACAGATACGCAGTATTTT; CDR3aa: CASTLGLGLTDTQYF
abundance: .; d_gene: .; v_gene: TRBV19; j_gene: TRBJ2-1; CDR3nt: TGTGCCAGTAGTATCTCCGGTGAGAATGAGCAGTTCTTC; CDR3aa: CASSISGENEQFF
abundance: .; d_gene: .; v_gene: TRBV5-5; j_gene: TRBJ1-1; CDR3nt: TGTGCCAGCAGCTTGGGACGGGCCGTCACTGAAGCTTTCTTT; CDR3aa: CASSLGRAVTEAFF
abundance: .; d_gene: .; v_gene: TRBV30; j_gene: TRBJ1-2; CDR3nt: TGTGCCTGGAGTGTTCCGGCACCCGCTAACTATGGCTACACCTTC; CDR3aa: CAWSVPAPANYGYTF